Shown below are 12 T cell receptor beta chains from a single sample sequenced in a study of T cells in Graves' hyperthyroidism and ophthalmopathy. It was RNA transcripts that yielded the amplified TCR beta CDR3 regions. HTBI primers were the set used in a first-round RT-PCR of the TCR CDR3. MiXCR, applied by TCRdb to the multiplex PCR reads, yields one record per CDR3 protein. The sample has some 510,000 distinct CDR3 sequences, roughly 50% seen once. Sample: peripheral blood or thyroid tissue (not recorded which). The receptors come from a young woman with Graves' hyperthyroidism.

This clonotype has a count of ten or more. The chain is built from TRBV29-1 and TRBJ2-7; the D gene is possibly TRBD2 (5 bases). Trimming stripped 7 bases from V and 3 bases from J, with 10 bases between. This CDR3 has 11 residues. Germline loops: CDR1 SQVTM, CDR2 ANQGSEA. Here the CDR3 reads CSAATNYEQYF. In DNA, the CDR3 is TGCAGCGCCGCGACTAACTACGAGCAGTACTTC.

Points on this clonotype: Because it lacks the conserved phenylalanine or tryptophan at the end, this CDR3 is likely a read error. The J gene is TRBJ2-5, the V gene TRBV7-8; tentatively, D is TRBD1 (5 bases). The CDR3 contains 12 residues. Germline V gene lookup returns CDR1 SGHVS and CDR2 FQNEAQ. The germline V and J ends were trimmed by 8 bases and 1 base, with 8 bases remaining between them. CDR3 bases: TGTGCCAGCCCCGACAGCCAAGAGACCCAGTACCTC. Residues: CASPDSQETQYL.

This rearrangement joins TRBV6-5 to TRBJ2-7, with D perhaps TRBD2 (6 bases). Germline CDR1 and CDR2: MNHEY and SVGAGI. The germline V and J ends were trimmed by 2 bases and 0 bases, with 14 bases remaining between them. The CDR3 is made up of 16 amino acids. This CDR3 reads CASSYIRGSGSYEQYF. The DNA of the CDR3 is TGTGCCAGCAGTTACATTAGGGGTAGCGGCTCCTACGAGCAGTACTTC.

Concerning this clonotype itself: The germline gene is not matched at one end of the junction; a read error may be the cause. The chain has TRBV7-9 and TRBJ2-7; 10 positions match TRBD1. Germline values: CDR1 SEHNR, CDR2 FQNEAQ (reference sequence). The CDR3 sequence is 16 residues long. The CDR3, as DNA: TGCGCCAGCAGCCAAGCGGGACAGGGGAAGTTATACGAGCAGTACTTC. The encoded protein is CASSQAGQGKLYEQYF.

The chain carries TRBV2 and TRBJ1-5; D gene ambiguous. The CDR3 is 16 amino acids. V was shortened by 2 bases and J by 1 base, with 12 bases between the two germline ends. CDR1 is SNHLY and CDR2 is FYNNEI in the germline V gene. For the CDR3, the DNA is TGTGCCAGCAGTGAACGGGGATATGGGAGCAATCAGCCCCAGCATTTT. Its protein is CASSERGYGSNQPQHF.

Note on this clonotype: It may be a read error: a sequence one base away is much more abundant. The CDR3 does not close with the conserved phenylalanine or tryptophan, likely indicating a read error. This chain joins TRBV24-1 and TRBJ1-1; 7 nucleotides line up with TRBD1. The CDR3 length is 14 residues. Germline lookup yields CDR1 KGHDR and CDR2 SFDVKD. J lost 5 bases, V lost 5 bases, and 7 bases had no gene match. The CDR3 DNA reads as TGTGCCACCAGTGCCACGACAGGGAAAACTGAAGCTTTCCTT. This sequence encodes CATSATTGKTEAFL.

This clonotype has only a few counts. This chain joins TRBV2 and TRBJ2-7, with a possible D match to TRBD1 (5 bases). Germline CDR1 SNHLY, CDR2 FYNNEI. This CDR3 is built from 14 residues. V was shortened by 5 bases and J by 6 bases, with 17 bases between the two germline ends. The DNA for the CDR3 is TGTGCCAGCAGTTACATTAAGGAAACAGGCGAGCAGTACTTC. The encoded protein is CASSYIKETGEQYF.

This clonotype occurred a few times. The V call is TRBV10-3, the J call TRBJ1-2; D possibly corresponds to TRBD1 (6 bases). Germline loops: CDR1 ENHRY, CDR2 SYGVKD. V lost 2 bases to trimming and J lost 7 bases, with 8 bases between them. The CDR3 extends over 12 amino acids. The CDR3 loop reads CAISEGGGGYTF. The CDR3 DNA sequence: TGTGCCATCAGTGAGGGGGGCGGTGGCTACACCTTC.

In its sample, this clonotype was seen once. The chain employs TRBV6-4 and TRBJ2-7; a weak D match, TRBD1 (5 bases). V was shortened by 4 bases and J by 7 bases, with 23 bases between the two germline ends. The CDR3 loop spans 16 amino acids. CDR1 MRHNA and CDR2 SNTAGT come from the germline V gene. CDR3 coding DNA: TGTGCCAGCAGTGCCTTTCTGGACATGGTCCTCGGAGAGCAGTACTTC. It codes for CASSAFLDMVLGEQYF.

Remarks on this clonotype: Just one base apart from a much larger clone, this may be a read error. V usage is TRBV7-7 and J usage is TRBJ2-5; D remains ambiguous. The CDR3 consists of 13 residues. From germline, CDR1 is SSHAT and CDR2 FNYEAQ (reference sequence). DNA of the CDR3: TGTGCTAGCAGCTTAAGTTACCAAGAGACCCAGCACTTC. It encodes CASSLSYQETQHF.

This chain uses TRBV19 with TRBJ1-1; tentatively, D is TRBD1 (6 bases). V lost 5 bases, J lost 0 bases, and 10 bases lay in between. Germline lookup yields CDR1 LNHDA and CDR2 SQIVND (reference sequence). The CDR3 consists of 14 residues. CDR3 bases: TGTGCCAGTAGTGGGACACTGATGAACACTGAAGCTTTCTTT. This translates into CASSGTLMNTEAFF.

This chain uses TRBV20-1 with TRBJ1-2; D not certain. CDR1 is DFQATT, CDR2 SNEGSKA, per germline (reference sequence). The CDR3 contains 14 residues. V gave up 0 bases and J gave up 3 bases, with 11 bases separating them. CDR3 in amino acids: CSARDRLIDYGYTF. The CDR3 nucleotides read TGCAGTGCTAGAGATAGGCTGATTGACTATGGCTACACCTTC.